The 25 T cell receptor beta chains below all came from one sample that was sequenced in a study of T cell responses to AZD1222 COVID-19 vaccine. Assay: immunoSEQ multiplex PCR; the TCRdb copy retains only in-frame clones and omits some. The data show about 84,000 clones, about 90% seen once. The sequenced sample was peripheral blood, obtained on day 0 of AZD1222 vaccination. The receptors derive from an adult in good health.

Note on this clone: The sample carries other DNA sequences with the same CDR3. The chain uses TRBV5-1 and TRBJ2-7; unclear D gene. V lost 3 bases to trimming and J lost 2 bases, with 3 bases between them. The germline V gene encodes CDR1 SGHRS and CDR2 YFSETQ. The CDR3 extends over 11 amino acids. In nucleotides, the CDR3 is TGCGCCAGCAGCTCTACCTACGAGCAGTACTTC. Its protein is CASSSTYEQYF.

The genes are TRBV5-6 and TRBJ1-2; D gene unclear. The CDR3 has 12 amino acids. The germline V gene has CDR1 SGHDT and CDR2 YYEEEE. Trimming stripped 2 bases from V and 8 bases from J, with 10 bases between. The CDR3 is CASSFRGYGYTF. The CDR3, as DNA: TGTGCCAGCAGCTTCCGGGGATACGGCTACACCTTC.

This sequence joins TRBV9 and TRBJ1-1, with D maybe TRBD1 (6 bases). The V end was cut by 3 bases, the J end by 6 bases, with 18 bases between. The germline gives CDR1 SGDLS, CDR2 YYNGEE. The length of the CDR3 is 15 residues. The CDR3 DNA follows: TGTGCCAGCAGCGCTACAGGGCAGAGGGGCGCTGAAGCTTTCTTT. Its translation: CASSATGQRGAEAFF.

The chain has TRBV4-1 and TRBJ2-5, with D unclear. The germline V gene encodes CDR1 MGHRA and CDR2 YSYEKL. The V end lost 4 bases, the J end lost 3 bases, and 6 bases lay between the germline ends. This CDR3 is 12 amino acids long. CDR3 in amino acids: CASSPSEETQYF. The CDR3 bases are TGCGCCAGCAGCCCCTCCGAAGAGACCCAGTACTTC.

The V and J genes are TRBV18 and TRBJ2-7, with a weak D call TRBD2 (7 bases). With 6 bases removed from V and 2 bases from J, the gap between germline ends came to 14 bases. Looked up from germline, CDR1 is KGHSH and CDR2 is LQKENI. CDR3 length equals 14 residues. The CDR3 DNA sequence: TGTGCCAGCTCGTACGGCGGGGGCCCCTACGAGCAGTACTTC. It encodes CASSYGGGPYEQYF.

Here the CDR3 DNA reads TGCGCCAGCAGCCAAGCCGGGACTAGCGGCTACGAGCAGTACTTC. This sequence encodes CASSQAGTSGYEQYF. This chain links TRBV4-3 with TRBJ2-7, with 11 bases fitting TRBD2. With V trimmed by 1 base and J by 3 bases, 2 bases remained unmatched. The CDR3 runs to 15 residues. Germline CDR1 is LGHNA and CDR2 is YSLEER.

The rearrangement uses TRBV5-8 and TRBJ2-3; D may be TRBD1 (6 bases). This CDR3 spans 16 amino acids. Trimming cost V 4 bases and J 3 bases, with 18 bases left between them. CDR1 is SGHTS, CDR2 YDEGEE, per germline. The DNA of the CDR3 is TGTGCCAGCAGCCAGGGAAGGGGGACCGGGACAGATACGCAGTATTTT. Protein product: CASSQGRGTGTDTQYF. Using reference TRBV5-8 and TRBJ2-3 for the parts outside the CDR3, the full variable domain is EAGVTQSPTHLIKTRGQQATLRCSPISGHTSVYWYQQALGLGLQFLLWYDEGEERNRGNFPPRFSGRQFPNYSSELNVNALELEDSALYLCASSQGRGTGTDTQYFGPGTRLTVL.

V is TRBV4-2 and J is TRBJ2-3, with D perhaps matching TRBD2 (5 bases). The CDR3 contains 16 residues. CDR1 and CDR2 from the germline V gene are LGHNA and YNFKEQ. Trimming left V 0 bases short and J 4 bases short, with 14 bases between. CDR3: CASSQDLVGGPDTQYF. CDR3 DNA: TGTGCCAGCAGCCAAGATCTGGTCGGAGGACCAGATACGCAGTATTTT.

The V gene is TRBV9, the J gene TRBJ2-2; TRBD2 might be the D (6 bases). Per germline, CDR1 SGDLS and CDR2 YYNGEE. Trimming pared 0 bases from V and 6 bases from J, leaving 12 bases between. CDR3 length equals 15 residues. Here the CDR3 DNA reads TGTGCCAGCAGCGTAGCGGGAGCGAAACCCGGGGAGCTGTTTTTT. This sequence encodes CASSVAGAKPGELFF. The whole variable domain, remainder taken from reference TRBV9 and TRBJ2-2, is DSGVTQTPKHLITATGQRVTLRCSPRSGDLSVYWYQQSLDQGLQFLIQYYNGEERAKGNILERFSAQQFPDLHSELNLSSLELGDSALYFCASSVAGAKPGELFFGEGSRLTVL.

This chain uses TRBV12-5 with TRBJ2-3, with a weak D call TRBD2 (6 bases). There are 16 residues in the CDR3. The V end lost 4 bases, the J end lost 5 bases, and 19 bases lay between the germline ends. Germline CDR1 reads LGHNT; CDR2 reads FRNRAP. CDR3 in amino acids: CASGSGTANPGDTQYF. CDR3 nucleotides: TGTGCTAGTGGTTCCGGGACTGCGAATCCCGGAGATACGCAGTATTTT.

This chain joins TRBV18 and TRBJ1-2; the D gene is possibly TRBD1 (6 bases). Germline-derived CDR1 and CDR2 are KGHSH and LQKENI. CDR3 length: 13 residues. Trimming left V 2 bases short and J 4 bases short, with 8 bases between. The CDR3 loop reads CASSPGGGYGYTF. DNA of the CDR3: TGTGCCAGCTCACCAGGGGGCGGCTATGGCTACACCTTC.

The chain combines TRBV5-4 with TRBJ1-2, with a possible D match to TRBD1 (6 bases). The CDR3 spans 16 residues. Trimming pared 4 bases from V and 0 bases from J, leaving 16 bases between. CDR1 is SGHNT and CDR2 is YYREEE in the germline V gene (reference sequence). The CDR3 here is CASSRGGGPANYGYTF. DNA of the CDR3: TGTGCCAGCAGCCGGGGCGGGGGGCCAGCTAACTATGGCTACACCTTC.

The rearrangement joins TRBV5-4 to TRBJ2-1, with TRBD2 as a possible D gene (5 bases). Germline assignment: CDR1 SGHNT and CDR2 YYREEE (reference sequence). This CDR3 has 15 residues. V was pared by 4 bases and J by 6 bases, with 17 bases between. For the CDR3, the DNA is TGTGCCAGCAGCCTTGGACTTCCTCCCCTCAATGAGCAGTTCTTC. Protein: CASSLGLPPLNEQFF.

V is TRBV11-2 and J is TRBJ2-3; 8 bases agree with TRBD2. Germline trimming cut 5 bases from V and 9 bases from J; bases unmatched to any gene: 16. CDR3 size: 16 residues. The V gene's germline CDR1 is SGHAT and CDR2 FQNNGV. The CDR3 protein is CASSPGGDPWLETQYF. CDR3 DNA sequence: TGTGCCAGCAGCCCCGGGGGGGACCCCTGGTTAGAAACGCAGTATTTT.

CDR3 in DNA: TGTGCCAGCAGTGGGGGACCGCCGTTGATGGATGGCTACACCTTC. Protein: CASSGGPPLMDGYTF. The gene calls are TRBV2 and TRBJ1-2; TRBD1 might be the D (5 bases). Deletions cut 4 bases from V and 6 bases from J, with 18 bases between. CDR3 length: 15 residues. Germline loops: CDR1 SNHLY, CDR2 FYNNEI. Together with reference TRBV2 and TRBJ1-2, the CDR3 gives the full variable domain: EPEVTQTPSHQVTQMGQEVILRCVPISNHLYFYWYRQILGQKVEFLVSFYNNEISEKSEIFDDQFSVERPDGSNFTLKIRSTKLEDSAMYFCASSGGPPLMDGYTFGSGTRLTVV.

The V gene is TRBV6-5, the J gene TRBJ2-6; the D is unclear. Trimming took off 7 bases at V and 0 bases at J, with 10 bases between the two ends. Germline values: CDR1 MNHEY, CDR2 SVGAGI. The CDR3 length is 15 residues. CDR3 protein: CASIRLSSGANVLTF. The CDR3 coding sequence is TGTGCCAGCATTAGGTTAAGCTCTGGGGCCAACGTCCTGACTTTC.

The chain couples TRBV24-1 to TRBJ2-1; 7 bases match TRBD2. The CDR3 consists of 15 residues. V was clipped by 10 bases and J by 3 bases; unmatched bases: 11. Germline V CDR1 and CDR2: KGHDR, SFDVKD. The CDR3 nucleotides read TGTGCCACAGTTCCTAGCGGTGGGGTCTACAATGAGCAGTTCTTC. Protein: CATVPSGGVYNEQFF.

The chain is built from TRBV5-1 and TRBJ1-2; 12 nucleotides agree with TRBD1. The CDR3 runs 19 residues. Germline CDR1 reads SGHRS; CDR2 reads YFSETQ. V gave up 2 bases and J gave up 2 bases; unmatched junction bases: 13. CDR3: CASSFHLGPGQGANYGYTF. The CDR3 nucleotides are TGCGCCAGCAGCTTCCATTTAGGCCCGGGACAGGGGGCAAACTATGGCTACACCTTC.

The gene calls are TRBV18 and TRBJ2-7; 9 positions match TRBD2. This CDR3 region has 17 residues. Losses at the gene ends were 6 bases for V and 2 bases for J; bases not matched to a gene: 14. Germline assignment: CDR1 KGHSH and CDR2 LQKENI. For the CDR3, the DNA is TGTGCCAGCTCCCGAACGGGCGGGAGGGGAGCTCCCTACGAGCAGTACTTC. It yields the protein CASSRTGGRGAPYEQYF.

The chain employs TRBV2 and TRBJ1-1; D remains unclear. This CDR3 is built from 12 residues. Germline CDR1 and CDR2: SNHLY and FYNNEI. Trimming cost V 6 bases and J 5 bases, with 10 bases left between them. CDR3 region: CASRRLGTEAFF. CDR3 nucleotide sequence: TGTGCCAGCAGAAGATTGGGAACTGAAGCTTTCTTT.

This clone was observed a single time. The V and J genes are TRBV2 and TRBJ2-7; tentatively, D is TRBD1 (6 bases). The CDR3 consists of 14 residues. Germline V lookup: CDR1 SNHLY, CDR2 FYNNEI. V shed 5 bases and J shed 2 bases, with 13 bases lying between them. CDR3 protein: CASSSAGTPYEQYF. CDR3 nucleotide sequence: TGTGCCAGCAGTTCCGCCGGGACACCCTACGAGCAGTACTTC.

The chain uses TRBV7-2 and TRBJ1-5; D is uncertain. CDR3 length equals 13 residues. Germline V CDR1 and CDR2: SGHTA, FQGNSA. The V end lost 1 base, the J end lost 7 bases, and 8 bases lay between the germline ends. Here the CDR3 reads CASSLERPQPQHF. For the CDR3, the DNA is TGTGCCAGCAGCTTAGAACGACCCCAGCCCCAGCATTTT.

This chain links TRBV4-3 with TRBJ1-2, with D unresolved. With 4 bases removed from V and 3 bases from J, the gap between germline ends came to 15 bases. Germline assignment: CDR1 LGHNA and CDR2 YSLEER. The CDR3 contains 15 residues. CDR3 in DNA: TGCGCCAGCAGCCCAGACATCCTTGTTCACTATGGCTACACCTTC. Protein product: CASSPDILVHYGYTF.

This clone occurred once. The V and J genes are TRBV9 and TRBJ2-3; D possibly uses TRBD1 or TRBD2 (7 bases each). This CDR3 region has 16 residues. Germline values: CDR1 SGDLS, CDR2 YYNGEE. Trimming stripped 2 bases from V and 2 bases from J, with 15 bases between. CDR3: CASSVRQGGATDTQYF. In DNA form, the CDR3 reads TGTGCCAGCAGCGTCCGACAGGGAGGGGCCACAGATACGCAGTATTTT.

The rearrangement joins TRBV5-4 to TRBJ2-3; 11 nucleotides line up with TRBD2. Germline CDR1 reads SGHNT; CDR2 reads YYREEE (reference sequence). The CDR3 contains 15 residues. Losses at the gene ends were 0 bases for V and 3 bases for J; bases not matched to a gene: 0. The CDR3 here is CASSLGLAGTDTQYF. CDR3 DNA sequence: TGTGCCAGCAGCTTGGGACTAGCGGGAACAGATACGCAGTATTTT. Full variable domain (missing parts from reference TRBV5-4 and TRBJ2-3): ETGVTQSPTHLIKTRGQQVTLRCSSQSGHNTVSWYQQALGQGPQFIFQYYREEENGRGNFPPRFSGLQFPNYSSELNVNALELDDSALYLCASSLGLAGTDTQYFGPGTRLTVL.